The clone carrying this T cell receptor beta chain was counted only a few times. A marrow graft followed busulfan-fludarabine conditioning, with cyclophosphamide on days +3 and +4. This entry comes from a study of T cells after posttransplantation cyclophosphamide. Profiled with immunoSEQ multiplex PCR; TCRdb holds only in-frame clones, not every one. Among 2,500 to 3,000 clones listed, around 70% were seen once. This CDR3 region has 15 residues. The junction had 6 bases not matched to a gene; V was cut back by 1 base and J by 4 bases. CDR1 and CDR2 from the germline V gene are SEHNR and FQNEAQ (reference sequence).

This TCR derives from a female patient aged 45 to 65 who received an allogeneic stem cell transplant from a related donor, was CMV-positive, and had no GVHD. Some T cells may trace back to the graft donor. The specimen was PBMCs, collected 30 days after allogeneic stem cell transplant with posttransplant cyclophosphamide. The chain combines TRBV7-9 with TRBJ2-7; 8 bases match TRBD1. CDR3 protein: CASSLVGRGLYEQYF. The CDR3 DNA reads TGTGCCAGCAGCTTAGTTGGCAGGGGGCTTTACGAGCAGTACTTC. The full variable domain, with the rest looked up from reference TRBV7-9 and TRBJ2-7, is DTGVSQNPRHKITKRGQNVTFRCDPISEHNRLYWYRQTLGQGPEFLTYFQNEAQLEKSRLLSDRFSAERPKGSFSTLEIQRTEQGDSAMYLCASSLVGRGLYEQYFGPGTRLTVT.